Below, 2 T cell receptor beta chains from the same sample are listed, as sequenced in a study of PD-1 blockade in mismatch repair-deficient tumors. Only in-frame clones appear in the TCRdb table, and some are missing; sequencing was by immunoSEQ multiplex PCR. The sample lists tens of thousands of clones; 70% to 85% were seen once. Material: peripheral blood, obtained 2 weeks after starting pembrolizumab. Receptors were obtained from an adult with mismatch repair-deficient cancer.

This chain joins TRBV6-1 and TRBJ1-1; D gene ambiguous. The CDR3 covers 10 residues. Per the germline V gene, CDR1 is MNHNS and CDR2 is SASEGT. The V end lost 6 bases, the J end lost 7 bases, and 6 bases lay between the germline ends. The CDR3 sequence is CASRFSEAFF. The CDR3 DNA follows: TGTGCCAGCAGGTTCAGTGAAGCTTTCTTT.

The chain links TRBV19 to TRBJ1-2; the D is unclear. This CDR3 has 14 residues. The ends were cut back, 1 base at V and 1 base at J, with 7 bases in the middle. CDR1 is LNHDA, CDR2 SQIVND, per germline (reference sequence). In nucleotides, the CDR3 is TGTGCCAGTAGTATAGTCAACAGTAACTATGGCTACACCTTC. This gives the protein CASSIVNSNYGYTF. Using reference TRBV19 and TRBJ1-2 for the parts outside the CDR3, the full variable domain is DGGITQSPKYLFRKEGQNVTLSCEQNLNHDAMYWYRQDPGQGLRLIYYSQIVNDFQKGDIAEGYSVSREKKESFPLTVTSAQKNPTAFYLCASSIVNSNYGYTFGSGTRLTVV.